This T cell receptor beta chain was captured in a study of T-cell reconstitution after alpha-beta-depleted transplantation in children. The table lists this clonotype with many counts. CDR1 and CDR2 (germline): SGHRS, YFSETQ. The length of the CDR3 is 13 residues. Trimming cost V 5 bases and J 0 bases, with 8 bases left between them. It was with unique molecular identifiers that the TCRbeta library was prepared. Each CDR3 protein is one row after TCRdb ran MiXCR on the PCR reads. The sample carries roughly 300,000 distinct CDR3 sequences, 10% recorded once. The chain employs TRBV5-1 and TRBJ1-1; no reliable D call. The source material was PBMCs from the stem cell graft donor, sampled from the stem cell graft. The sequence was obtained from a human donor who donated a stem cell graft to a child with acute lymphoblastic leukemia. CDR3 region: CASRGSMNTEAFF. The DNA for the CDR3 is TGCGCCAGCAGGGGATCCATGAACACTGAAGCTTTCTTT.